In its sample, the clone carrying this TCR beta chain was seen many times. Its antigen is not known. Using its own MiXCR run on the reads, TCRdb lists one record per CDR3 protein. The sample lists some 270,000 distinct CDR3 sequences; 17% were seen once. The entry originates in a study of T cell repertoires in cytomegalovirus infection. Study-wide findings and caveats: The ex vivo response showed dominance by HLA-C-restricted CMV-specific TCR beta clonotypes.

J lost 1 base, V lost 3 bases, and 2 bases had no gene match. Germline CDR1 SEHNR, CDR2 FQNEAQ (reference sequence). The CDR3 is 15 residues long. The V gene is TRBV7-9, the J gene TRBJ2-2, with 7 positions matching TRBD1. The source is a human donor in good health (CMV status not recorded). Some clones in this sample may be carry-over from other donors' samples. The specimen sequenced was CD8+ T cells from PBMCs. The CDR3 DNA follows: TGTGCCAGCAGCTTGCAGGGGGTGAACACCGGGGAGCTGTTTTTT. Residues: CASSLQGVNTGELFF.